The present T cell receptor beta chain was sequenced within a study of blood T cell repertoires in COVID-19. For the study at large: Material from acute and convalescent COVID-19 was sourced from the United States, Italy and Spain.

Per the germline V gene, CDR1 is SGHDN and CDR2 is FVKESK. The V and J ends lost 1 base and 3 bases respectively, with 17 bases between them. The CDR3 loop spans 17 amino acids. Original processing notes: Reference gene primers were amplified, and this amplification served to estimate nucleated cell counts. The data were produced by immunoSEQ multiplex PCR, yet TCRdb's version contains in-frame clones alone and is incomplete. D and trimming were read from the DNA, whereas the V and J calls and clone size are those reported in that table. The data show hundreds of thousands of clones, with approximately 88% seen just once and more than 0.95% held by the top ten.

This clonotype was sampled from a man in his forties with acute or convalescent COVID-19. The genes are TRBV14 and TRBJ2-3; a weak D match, TRBD1 (6 bases). Sequences were obtained from peripheral blood. CDR3 sequence: CASSQALGTPITDTQYF. In nucleotides, the CDR3 is TGTGCCAGCAGCCAAGCCCTGGGGACACCTATTACAGATACGCAGTATTTT.